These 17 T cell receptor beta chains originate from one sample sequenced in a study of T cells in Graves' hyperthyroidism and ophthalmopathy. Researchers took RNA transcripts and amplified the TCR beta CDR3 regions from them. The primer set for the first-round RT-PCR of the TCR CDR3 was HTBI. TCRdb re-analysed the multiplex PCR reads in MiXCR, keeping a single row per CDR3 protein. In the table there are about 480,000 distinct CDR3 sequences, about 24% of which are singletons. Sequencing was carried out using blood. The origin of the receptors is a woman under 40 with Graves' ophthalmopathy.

DNA of the CDR3: TGCAGTGCTAGGCAGAATGAAGCTTTCTTT. It specifies CSARQNEAFF. The V and J genes are TRBV20-1 and TRBJ1-1; D gene uncertain. Germline CDR1 DFQATT, CDR2 SNEGSKA (reference sequence). CDR3 length equals 10 residues. Trimming removed 3 bases from V and 7 bases from J, with 6 bases in between.

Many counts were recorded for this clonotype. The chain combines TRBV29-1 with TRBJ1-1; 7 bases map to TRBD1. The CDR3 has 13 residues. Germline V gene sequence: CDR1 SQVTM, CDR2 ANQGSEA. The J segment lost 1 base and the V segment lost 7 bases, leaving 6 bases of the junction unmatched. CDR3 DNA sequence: TGCAGCGCCCGGACAGGCGAGAACACTGAAGCTTTCTTT. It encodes CSARTGENTEAFF.

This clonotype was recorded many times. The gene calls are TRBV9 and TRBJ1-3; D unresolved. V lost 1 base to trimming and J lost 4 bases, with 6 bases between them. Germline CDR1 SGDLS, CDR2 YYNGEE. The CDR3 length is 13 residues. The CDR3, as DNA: TGTGCCAGCAGCGTAAACGAGGGAAACACCATATATTTT. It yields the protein CASSVNEGNTIYF.

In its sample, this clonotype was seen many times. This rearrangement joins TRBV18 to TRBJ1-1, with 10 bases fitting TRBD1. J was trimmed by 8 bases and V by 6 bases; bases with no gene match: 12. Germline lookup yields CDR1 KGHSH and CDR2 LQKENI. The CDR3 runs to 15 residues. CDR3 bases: TGTGCCAGCTCCCGTCCCGGGACAGGGGCGCCGGAAGCTTTCTTT. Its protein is CASSRPGTGAPEAFF.

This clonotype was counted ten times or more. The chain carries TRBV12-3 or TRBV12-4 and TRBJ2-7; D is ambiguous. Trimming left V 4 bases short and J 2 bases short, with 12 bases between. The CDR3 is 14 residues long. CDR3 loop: CASSWTGLAYEQYF. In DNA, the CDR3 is TGTGCCAGCAGTTGGACCGGGCTAGCCTACGAGCAGTACTTC.

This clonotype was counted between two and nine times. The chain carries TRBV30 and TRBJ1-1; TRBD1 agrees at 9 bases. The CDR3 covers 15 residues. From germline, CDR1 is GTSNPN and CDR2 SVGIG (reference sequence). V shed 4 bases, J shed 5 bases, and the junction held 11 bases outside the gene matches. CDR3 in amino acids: CAWMGVQGAETEAFF. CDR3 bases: TGTGCCTGGATGGGGGTACAGGGGGCTGAAACTGAAGCTTTCTTT.

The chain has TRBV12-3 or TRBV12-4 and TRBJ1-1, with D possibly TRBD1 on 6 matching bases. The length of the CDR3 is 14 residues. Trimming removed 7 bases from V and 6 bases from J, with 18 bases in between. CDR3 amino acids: CASTPGHGSAEAFF. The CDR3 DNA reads TGTGCCAGCACTCCGGGACACGGAAGCGCTGAAGCTTTCTTT.

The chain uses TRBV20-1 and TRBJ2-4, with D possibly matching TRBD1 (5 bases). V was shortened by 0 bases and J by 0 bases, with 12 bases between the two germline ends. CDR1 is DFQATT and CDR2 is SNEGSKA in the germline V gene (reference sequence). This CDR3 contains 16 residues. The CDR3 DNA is TGCAGTGCTAGAGAAAACAGGCTCTTAGCCAAAAACATTCAGTACTTC. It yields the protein CSARENRLLAKNIQYF.

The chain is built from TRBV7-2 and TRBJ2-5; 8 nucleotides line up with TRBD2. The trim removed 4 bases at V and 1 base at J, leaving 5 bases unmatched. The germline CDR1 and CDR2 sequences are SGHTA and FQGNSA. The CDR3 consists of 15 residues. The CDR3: CASSSGGGSQETQYF. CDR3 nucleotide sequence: TGTGCCAGCAGCTCGGGGGGGGGCAGCCAAGAGACCCAGTACTTC.

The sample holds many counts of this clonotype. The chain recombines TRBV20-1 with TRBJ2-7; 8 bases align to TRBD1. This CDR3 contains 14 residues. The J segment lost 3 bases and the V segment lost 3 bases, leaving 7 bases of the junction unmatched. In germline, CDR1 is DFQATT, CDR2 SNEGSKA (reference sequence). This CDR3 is CSASYEQGGYEQYF. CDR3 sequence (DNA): TGCAGTGCTAGTTACGAACAGGGGGGCTACGAGCAGTACTTC.

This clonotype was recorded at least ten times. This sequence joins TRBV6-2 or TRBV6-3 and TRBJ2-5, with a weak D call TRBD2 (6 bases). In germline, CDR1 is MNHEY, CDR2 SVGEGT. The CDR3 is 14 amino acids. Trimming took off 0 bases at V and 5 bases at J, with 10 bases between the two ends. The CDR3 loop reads CASSYSTSTETQYF. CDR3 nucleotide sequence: TGTGCCAGCAGTTACTCGACTAGTACCGAGACCCAGTACTTC.

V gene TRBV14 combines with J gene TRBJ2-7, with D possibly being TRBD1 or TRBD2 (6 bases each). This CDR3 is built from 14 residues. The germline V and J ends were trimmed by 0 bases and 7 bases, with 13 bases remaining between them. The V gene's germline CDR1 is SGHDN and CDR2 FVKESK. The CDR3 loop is CASSQDRGRREQYF. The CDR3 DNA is TGTGCCAGCAGCCAAGATCGGGGGCGTAGAGAGCAGTACTTC.

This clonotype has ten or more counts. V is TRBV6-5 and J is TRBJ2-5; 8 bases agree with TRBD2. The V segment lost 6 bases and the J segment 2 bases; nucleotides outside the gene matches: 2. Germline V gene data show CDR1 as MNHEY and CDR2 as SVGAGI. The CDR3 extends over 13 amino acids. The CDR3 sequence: CASSQRGQETQYF. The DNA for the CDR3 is TGTGCCAGCAGCCAGCGGGGGCAAGAGACCCAGTACTTC.

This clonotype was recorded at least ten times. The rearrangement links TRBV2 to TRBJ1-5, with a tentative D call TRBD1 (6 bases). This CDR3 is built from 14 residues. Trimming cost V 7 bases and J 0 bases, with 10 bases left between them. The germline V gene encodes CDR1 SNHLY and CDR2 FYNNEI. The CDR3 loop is CASMRGYSNQPQHF. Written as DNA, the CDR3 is TGTGCCAGCATGAGGGGGTATAGCAATCAGCCCCAGCATTTT.

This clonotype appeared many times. CDR3 DNA sequence: TGTGCCAGCAGTGATGGACCCTACGAGCAGTACTTC. As protein: CASSDGPYEQYF. This chain connects TRBV6-1 to TRBJ2-7; D gene ambiguous. Trimming pared 3 bases from V and 2 bases from J, leaving 5 bases between. The CDR3 extends over 12 amino acids. Germline CDR1 and CDR2: MNHNS and SASEGT.

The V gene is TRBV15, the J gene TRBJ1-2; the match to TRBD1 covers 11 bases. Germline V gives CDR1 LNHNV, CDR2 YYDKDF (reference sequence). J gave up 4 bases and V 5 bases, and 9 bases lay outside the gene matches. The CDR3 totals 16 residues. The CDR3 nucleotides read TGTGCCACCAGCTCCTACTCCGGGACAGGGGGCTATGGCTACACCTTC. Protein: CATSSYSGTGGYGYTF.

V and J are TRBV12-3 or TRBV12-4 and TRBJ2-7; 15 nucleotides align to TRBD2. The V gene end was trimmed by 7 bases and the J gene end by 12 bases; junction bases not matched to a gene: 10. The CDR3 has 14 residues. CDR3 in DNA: TGTGCCAGCACCAAAGGGGGACTAGCGGGAGGACTGTACTTC. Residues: CASTKGGLAGGLYF.